One sample yielded the 23 T cell receptor beta chains listed below, sequenced in a study of CD8+ T cells in alopecia areata. Once RNA had been extracted, it was reverse transcribed into cDNA to act as the sequencing template. TCRdb's copy holds only in-frame clones and misses some; the assay was immunoSEQ multiplex PCR. The table lists more than 95,000 clones, about 60% of them singletons. The material sequenced was CD4+ T cells sorted from blood. Receptor source: a human donor in good health.

The gene calls are TRBV5-6 and TRBJ1-5, with 7 bases aligning to TRBD1. V dropped 0 bases and J dropped 9; count of bases not matched to a gene: 12. Germline assignment: CDR1 SGHDT and CDR2 YYEEEE. This CDR3 is built from 16 residues. For the CDR3, the DNA is TGTGCCAGCAGCTTGGAGCAGGGGGTGGTGAAGGCGCCCCAGCATTTT. Protein product: CASSLEQGVVKAPQHF.

The chain carries TRBV10-3 and TRBJ2-7; TRBD1 is a possible D gene (5 bases). This CDR3 contains 16 residues. Germline assignment: CDR1 ENHRY and CDR2 SYGVKD. V was pared by 6 bases and J by 0 bases, with 18 bases between. The CDR3 reads CAIRVQQDRSSYEQYF. The CDR3 nucleotides are TGTGCCATCAGAGTCCAACAGGACCGTAGCTCCTACGAGCAGTACTTC.

The rearrangement joins TRBV7-3 to TRBJ2-2; D gene ambiguous. CDR3 length: 14 residues. CDR1 and CDR2 (germline): SGHTA, FQGTGA. The germline V and J ends were trimmed by 2 bases and 3 bases, with 7 bases remaining between them. CDR3 region: CASSLVADTGELFF. CDR3 nucleotide sequence: TGTGCCAGCAGCTTAGTGGCAGACACCGGGGAGCTGTTTTTT.

This clone has more than one count but fewer than ten. This chain uses TRBV7-2 with TRBJ2-1; 9 bases line up with TRBD2. Germline lookup yields CDR1 SGHTA and CDR2 FQGNSA. V dropped 2 bases and J dropped 7; count of bases not matched to a gene: 12. The CDR3 sequence is 17 residues long. CDR3 DNA: TGTGCCAGCAGCTTAAGGGCGGCTAGCGGGGTAATAAATGAGCAGTTCTTC. Amino acids: CASSLRAASGVINEQFF.

The chain recombines TRBV7-2 with TRBJ2-4; possible D gene TRBD2, 5 bases. The V and J ends lost 5 bases and 0 bases respectively, with 8 bases between them. This CDR3 has 14 amino acids. Germline V gene lookup returns CDR1 SGHTA and CDR2 FQGNSA. Written as DNA, the CDR3 is TGTGCCAGCAGCCCCGGACTAGCCAAAAACATTCAGTACTTC. This gives the protein CASSPGLAKNIQYF.

The rearrangement links TRBV29-1 to TRBJ1-2; D may be TRBD1 (5 bases). The V end lost 1 base, the J end lost 2 bases, and 20 bases lay between the germline ends. The CDR3 runs 17 residues. Germline V lookup: CDR1 SQVTM, CDR2 ANQGSEA. In DNA, the CDR3 is TGCAGCGTTGAAGCCTTTAAGAGGGGCCTCGGCAACTATGGCTACACCTTC. This encodes CSVEAFKRGLGNYGYTF.

The chain carries TRBV20-1 and TRBJ2-1; perhaps TRBD1 as D (6 bases). The CDR3 spans 11 residues. The germline V gene has CDR1 DFQATT and CDR2 SNEGSKA (reference sequence). V lost 3 bases and J 7 bases, leaving 7 bases between the germline ends. The CDR3 DNA is TGCAGTGCTAGCCAGGGGAATGAGCAGTTCTTC. Translating gives CSASQGNEQFF.

The chain has TRBV25-1 and TRBJ2-2; D is perhaps TRBD1 (6 bases). The length of the CDR3 is 17 residues. Trimming left V 3 bases short and J 0 bases short, with 14 bases between. Germline CDR1 and CDR2: MGHDK and SYGVNS. The CDR3 DNA is TGTGCCAGCAGTGAGGCTCTAGGGGGACCGAACACCGGGGAGCTGTTTTTT. As protein: CASSEALGGPNTGELFF.

This clone was recorded a few times. DNA of the CDR3: TGCACCAGCAGCCAAGAAGTGAGGGCGGACACGCAACAAGAGACCCAGTACTTC. As protein: CTSSQEVRADTQQETQYF. V gene TRBV1 combines with J gene TRBJ2-5. TRBV1 is annotated as a pseudogene. This CDR3 comprises 18 residues.

V is TRBV4-1 and J is TRBJ2-4; D possibly corresponds to TRBD1 (6 bases). The CDR3 consists of 17 residues. V was shortened by 1 base and J by 3 bases, with 16 bases between the two germline ends. The germline V gene has CDR1 MGHRA and CDR2 YSYEKL. CDR3 residues: CASSQVRATGVKNIQYF. The CDR3 DNA follows: TGCGCCAGCAGCCAAGTCAGAGCGACAGGAGTCAAAAACATTCAGTACTTC.

The CDR3 DNA sequence: TGTGCCAGCAGCTTAGTATCCTCTGGGGCCAACGTCCTGACTTTC. Its translation: CASSLVSSGANVLTF. The rearrangement uses TRBV7-9 and TRBJ2-6; D remains unclear. The germline V gene encodes CDR1 SEHNR and CDR2 FQNEAQ (reference sequence). This CDR3 has 15 amino acids. V shed 1 base and J shed 0 bases, with 4 bases lying between them. Filled out from reference TRBV7-9 and TRBJ2-6, the complete variable domain reads DTGVSQNPRHKITKRGQNVTFRCDPISEHNRLYWYRQTLGQGPEFLTYFQNEAQLEKSRLLSDRFSAERPKGSFSTLEIQRTEQGDSAMYLCASSLVSSGANVLTFGAGSRLTVL.

This clone was counted a few times. The rearrangement joins TRBV29-1 to TRBJ2-3, with D hard to call. This CDR3 contains 12 residues. CDR1 and CDR2 from the germline V gene are SQVTM and ANQGSEA. Trimming took 7 bases from V and 2 from J, leaving 10 bases between them. CDR3 coding DNA: TGCAGCGCCCTCGGGTCCACAGATACGCAGTATTTT. Residues: CSALGSTDTQYF.

This chain links TRBV29-1 with TRBJ2-4, with a tentative D call TRBD1 (7 bases). CDR1 is SQVTM, CDR2 ANQGSEA, per germline. V lost 4 bases, J lost 9 bases, and 10 bases lay in between. This CDR3 is 11 amino acids long. The DNA of the CDR3 is TGCAGCGTTGCCCAGGGGGGCATTCAGTACTTC. Translating gives CSVAQGGIQYF.

In its sample, this clone was seen a few times. V gene TRBV6-5 combines with J gene TRBJ2-4; D may match TRBD1 or TRBD2 (5 bases each). Trimming removed 6 bases at V and 11 bases at J, with 20 bases between. This CDR3 is 14 amino acids long. The V gene's germline CDR1 is MNHEY and CDR2 SVGAGI. The CDR3 spells CASRSGNLGVFQYF. CDR3 nucleotides: TGTGCCAGCAGATCGGGGAACCTGGGGGTATTTCAGTACTTC.

CDR3 in amino acids: CASSLVQGQGKSPLHF. The CDR3 DNA sequence: TGTGCCAGCAGCTTAGTCCAAGGACAGGGAAAGTCACCCCTCCACTTT. This chain connects TRBV7-8 to TRBJ1-6; 8 bases fit TRBD1. The V gene end was trimmed by 1 base and the J gene end by 10 bases; junction bases not matched to a gene: 9. Per the germline V gene, CDR1 is SGHVS and CDR2 is FQNEAQ. This CDR3 region has 16 residues.

This clone was observed a few times. The rearrangement joins TRBV30 to TRBJ1-5, with D unresolved. Deletions cut 0 bases from V and 9 bases from J, with 9 bases between. This CDR3 is built from 12 residues. In germline, CDR1 is GTSNPN, CDR2 SVGIG (reference sequence). Here the CDR3 DNA reads TGTGCCTGGAGTGTAACTGGGAGGCCCCAGCATTTT. The encoded protein is CAWSVTGRPQHF.

On this clone itself: The identical CDR3 is also encoded by other nucleotide sequences in the sample. This rearrangement joins TRBV27 to TRBJ2-5; D not resolved. Deletions cut 8 bases from V and 4 bases from J, with 8 bases between. The CDR3 consists of 11 residues. Germline V gives CDR1 MNHEY, CDR2 SMNVEV (reference sequence). The chain's CDR3 is CASGRRETQYF. CDR3 bases: TGTGCCAGCGGTAGGCGAGAGACCCAGTACTTC.

The V and J genes are TRBV19 and TRBJ1-5; no reliable D call. V was pared by 2 bases and J by 2 bases, with 7 bases between. Germline CDR1 LNHDA, CDR2 SQIVND (reference sequence). CDR3 length equals 14 residues. In DNA, the CDR3 is TGTGCCAGTAGTATACGGAGGGGCAATCAGCCCCAGCATTTT. The encoded protein is CASSIRRGNQPQHF. Filled out from reference TRBV19 and TRBJ1-5, the complete variable domain reads DGGITQSPKYLFRKEGQNVTLSCEQNLNHDAMYWYRQDPGQGLRLIYYSQIVNDFQKGDIAEGYSVSREKKESFPLTVTSAQKNPTAFYLCASSIRRGNQPQHFGDGTRLSIL.

This clone was seen only a few times. The chain couples TRBV4-3 to TRBJ2-5; TRBD2 is a possible D gene (6 bases). The CDR3 length is 14 residues. V shed 0 bases and J shed 9 bases, with 14 bases lying between them. Germline CDR1 LGHNA, CDR2 YSLEER. CDR3 DNA sequence: TGCGCCAGCAGCCAAGAGGAGGGCCCGAGGGCCCAGTACTTC. This gives the protein CASSQEEGPRAQYF.

This clone was seen a few times. The chain uses TRBV7-2 and TRBJ2-4; 15 bases are shared with TRBD2. The CDR3 loop spans 16 amino acids. V shed 4 bases, J shed 6 bases, and the junction held 4 bases outside the gene matches. Germline V gene lookup returns CDR1 SGHTA and CDR2 FQGNSA. CDR3 region: CASSSRTSGGVNIQYF. As DNA, the CDR3 is TGTGCCAGCAGCTCCCGGACTAGCGGGGGGGTAAACATTCAGTACTTC.

The CDR3 region is CASSLGVNRTSGGSHTQYF. The CDR3 coding sequence is TGTGCCAGCAGCTTAGGTGTAAATAGGACTAGCGGGGGGTCGCATACGCAGTATTTT. The gene calls are TRBV7-2 and TRBJ2-3; 14 positions match TRBD2. J was trimmed by 7 bases and V by 1 base; bases with no gene match: 13. This CDR3 contains 19 residues. Germline lookup yields CDR1 SGHTA and CDR2 FQGNSA.

The chain recombines TRBV4-3 with TRBJ2-3, with 8 nucleotides matching TRBD2. The J segment lost 3 bases and the V segment lost 5 bases, leaving 1 base of the junction unmatched. This CDR3 is built from 13 residues. Germline V gene lookup returns CDR1 LGHNA and CDR2 YSLEER. The CDR3 is CASSAGGTDTQYF. The CDR3 region has the DNA TGCGCCAGCAGCGCGGGGGGAACAGATACGCAGTATTTT.

This clone has only one observation. This chain uses TRBV29-1 with TRBJ1-4; the match to TRBD1 covers 8 bases. CDR3 size: 14 residues. Germline loops: CDR1 SQVTM, CDR2 ANQGSEA. V lost 4 bases to trimming and J lost 6 bases; unmatched junction nucleotides: 7. CDR3 sequence reads: CSVVFGQGHEKLFF. The CDR3 nucleotides are TGCAGCGTTGTGTTCGGACAGGGACATGAAAAACTGTTTTTT.